This is a list of T cell receptor beta chains from one sample in a study of cytomegalovirus exposure and HLA in healthy donors. This table comes from immunoSEQ multiplex PCR, and its TCRdb copy is limited to in-frame clones, with some not included. The table records 110,000 or so clones, approximately 80% of them present only once. The sequenced material came from PBMCs. Source of these receptors: a man aged 18 to 30 in good health and CMV-seropositive. The CDR3 runs from the conserved cysteine through the conserved F or W. D genes are given only for firm matches. The size entry is marked missing in some rows and otherwise reads once, few, many or a size class.

j_call d_call v_call cdr3_length clone_size cdr3_aa cdr3_nt
TRBJ2-2 NA TRBV5-1 16 few CASSLLAGANTGELFF TGCGCCAGCAGCTTGTTGGCGGGCGCGAACACCGGGGAGCTGTTTTTT
TRBJ2-7 TRBD2 TRBV12-5 15 NA CASQPGLAVTYEQYF TGTGCTAGCCAGCCCGGACTAGCGGTAACCTACGAGCAGTACTTC
TRBJ2-3 TRBD2 TRBV7-6 14 NA CASSLWSSGRKKYF TGTGCCAGCAGCTTATGGTCTAGCGGGAGGAAGAAGTATTTT
TRBJ1-4 TRBD1 TRBV29-1 13 NA CSAKTGQNEKLFF TGCAGCGCTAAGACAGGGCAAAATGAAAAACTGTTTTTT
TRBJ2-5 TRBD2 TRBV19 16 once CASSIGSGGAAETQYF TGTGCCAGTAGTATTGGTAGCGGGGGGGCCGCTGAGACCCAGTACTTC
TRBJ1-1 NA TRBV5-5 14 NA CASSAQRGNTEAFF TGTGCCAGCAGCGCCCAGCGAGGGAACACTGAAGCTTTCTTT
TRBJ1-4 NA TRBV30 15 NA CAWSGTGTRNEKLFF TGTGCCTGGAGCGGGACCGGGACTAGGAATGAAAAACTGTTTTTT
TRBJ1-2 TRBD1 TRBV9 15 NA CASSVGTGGDYGYTF TGTGCCAGCAGCGTAGGCACAGGGGGTGACTATGGCTACACCTTC
TRBJ1-2 TRBD1 TRBV7-3 17 NA CASSLTSRTGGMRGYTF TGTGCCAGCAGCTTAACGTCTAGGACAGGGGGAATGAGAGGCTACACCTTC
TRBJ1-1 TRBD1 TRBV19 13 NA CASSILSGGTAFF TGTGCCAGTAGTATCTTGTCAGGGGGCACAGCTTTCTTT
TRBJ1-1 TRBD1 TRBV18 16 NA CASSPQGQSLNTEAFF TGTGCCAGCTCACCACAGGGACAGAGTTTGAACACTGAAGCTTTCTTT
TRBJ1-2 TRBD1 TRBV28 14 NA CASSSGTGFYGYTF TGTGCCAGCAGTTCCGGGACAGGGTTCTATGGCTACACCTTC
TRBJ2-7 NA TRBV11-2 12 NA CASSLTAYEQYF TGTGCCAGCAGCCTGACAGCGTACGAGCAGTACTTC
TRBJ2-2 NA TRBV6-5 15 NA CASSYSSRAGGELFF TGTGCCAGCAGTTACTCGTCCAGGGCTGGCGGGGAGCTGTTTTTT
TRBJ2-1 TRBD1 TRBV19 15 NA CASSIMDRGNNEQFF TGTGCCAGTAGTATTATGGACAGGGGAAACAATGAGCAGTTCTTC
TRBJ2-2 NA TRBV7-7 13 NA CASSLHQDGELFF TGTGCTAGCAGCTTGCATCAGGACGGGGAGCTGTTTTTT